A selection of T cell receptor beta chains follows, all from one sample in a study of T cell responses to AZD1222 COVID-19 vaccine. Generated by immunoSEQ multiplex PCR, the TCRdb table keeps only in-frame clones and is missing some. The table has more than 150,000 clones, 90% seen once. This material consisted of peripheral blood, taken 28 days after the second AZD1222 dose. The receptor source for this set is an adult who received the AZD1222 COVID-19 vaccine. CDR3s include the opening cysteine and the closing phenylalanine or tryptophan. The order of the fields is D gene, V gene, J gene, clone size, CDR3 protein, CDR3 DNA. A D gene is named only where the DNA matches it firmly. Expanded clones get a size class; other rows say once, few or many, or leave the size out.

-	TRBV5-4	TRBJ2-3	-	CASSLADTQYF	TGTGCCAGCAGCTTAGCAGATACGCAGTATTTT
TRBD1	TRBV19	TRBJ2-3	-	CASTDRRTDTQYF	TGTGCCAGTACGGACAGGAGGACAGATACGCAGTATTTT
-	TRBV5-4	TRBJ1-2	-	CASSSDRRNYGYTF	TGTGCCAGCAGCTCGGACAGACGAAACTATGGCTACACCTTC
TRBD1	TRBV5-1	TRBJ1-2	-	CARRGQGLGYTF	TGCGCCAGGAGGGGACAGGGATTAGGCTACACCTTC
TRBD2	TRBV19	TRBJ2-1	-	CASSPTSGSGYEQFF	TGTGCCAGTTCTCCGACTAGCGGGAGTGGCTATGAGCAGTTCTTC
-	TRBV9	TRBJ1-1	-	CASSVGDDTEAFF	TGTGCCAGCAGCGTAGGAGATGACACTGAAGCTTTCTTT
-	TRBV12-3/TRBV12-4	TRBJ1-2	-	CASSLFTYGYTF	TGTGCCAGCAGTTTATTCACCTATGGCTACACCTTC
-	TRBV23-1	TRBJ1-1	-	CASSQSAHRPPPEAFF	TGCGCCAGCAGTCAATCGGCACACCGCCCCCCCCCTGAAGCTTTCTTT
-	TRBV12-3/TRBV12-4	TRBJ2-3	-	CASTATDTQYF	TGTGCCAGCACCGCCACAGATACGCAGTATTTT
TRBD1	TRBV28	TRBJ2-2	-	CASSLNGQGWGGELFF	TGTGCCAGCAGTCTTAACGGACAGGGGTGGGGCGGGGAGCTGTTTTTT
TRBD1	TRBV6-5	TRBJ1-4	-	CASRPDRVWAEKLFF	TGTGCCAGCAGGCCGGACAGGGTTTGGGCTGAAAAACTGTTTTTT
-	TRBV15	TRBJ2-7	once	CATSRTGYGAYEQYF	TGTGCCACCAGCAGAACAGGGTACGGGGCCTACGAGCAGTACTTC
TRBD1	TRBV6-1	TRBJ1-2	-	CASSEAGRAGGLHTF	TGTGCCAGCAGTGAAGCGGGGCGAGCAGGGGGTCTCCATACCTTC
-	TRBV9	TRBJ2-1	-	CASSVGYTSYNEQFF	TGTGCCAGCAGCGTAGGGTACACTTCCTACAATGAGCAGTTCTTC
-	TRBV12-3/TRBV12-4	TRBJ2-3	-	CASSPETGDTQYF	TGTGCCAGCAGCCCGGAGACTGGAGATACGCAGTATTTT
-	TRBV13	TRBJ2-7	-	CASSLAGEQYF	TGTGCCAGCAGCTTAGCTGGGGAGCAGTACTTC
-	TRBV4-1	TRBJ1-6	-	CASSQEPTESSYNSPLHF	TGCGCCAGCAGCCAAGAGCCGACGGAAAGCTCCTATAATTCACCCCTCCACTTT
-	TRBV14	TRBJ2-7	-	CASSVGGPPYEQYF	TGTGCCAGCAGCGTAGGGGGGCCCCCCTACGAGCAGTACTTC
TRBD1	TRBV5-4	TRBJ1-2	-	CASSLGQGEWYGYTF	TGTGCCAGCAGCTTAGGACAGGGGGAATGGTATGGCTACACCTTC
-	TRBV11-2	TRBJ2-6	-	CASRLLGANVLTF	TGTGCCAGCAGGTTACTCGGGGCCAACGTCCTGACTTTC
TRBD1	TRBV3-1/TRBV3-2	TRBJ1-2	-	CASSQRGQNYGYTF	TGTGCCAGCAGCCAAAGGGGACAGAACTATGGCTACACCTTC
-	TRBV6-6	TRBJ2-7	-	CDENRFEQYF	TGTGACGAAAACCGCTTCGAGCAGTACTTC
-	TRBV5-1	TRBJ1-1	-	CASSFHDSGNSEAFF	TGCGCCAGCAGCTTCCACGACAGTGGAAATTCTGAAGCTTTCTTT
-	TRBV29-1	TRBJ2-2	-	CSAGWNTGELFF	TGCAGCGCCGGATGGAACACCGGGGAGCTGTTTTTT
-	TRBV12-3/TRBV12-4	TRBJ1-3	-	CASSLRTANTIYF	TGTGCCAGCAGTTTAAGGACGGCAAACACCATATATTTT
-	TRBV5-1	TRBJ1-2	-	CASRRGTTANYGYTF	TGCGCCAGCAGGCGAGGGACAACCGCTAACTATGGCTACACCTTC
TRBD1	TRBV2	TRBJ1-1	-	CASRPQTGIGTEAFF	TGTGCCAGCAGGCCGCAGACAGGGATTGGTACTGAAGCTTTCTTT
-	TRBV6-1	TRBJ2-3	-	CASSERGWTDTQYF	TGTGCCAGCAGTGAGCGGGGATGGACAGATACGCAGTATTTT
TRBD2	TRBV11-1	TRBJ2-7	once	CASSLSGGSYEQYF	TGTGCCAGCAGCTTAAGCGGGGGGTCCTACGAGCAGTACTTC
-	TRBV11-2	TRBJ2-7	-	CASSLVREQYF	TGTGCCAGCAGCTTAGTCCGCGAGCAGTACTTC
-	TRBV30	TRBJ1-5	medium-sized	CAWTLGSNQPQHF	TGTGCCTGGACTTTGGGAAGCAATCAGCCCCAGCATTTT
TRBD1	TRBV10-1	TRBJ1-5	-	CASRGTGGSNQPQHF	TGCGCCAGCAGAGGAACAGGGGGCAGCAATCAGCCCCAGCATTTT
-	TRBV5-6	TRBJ1-3	-	CASSLGDSGNTIYF	TGTGCCAGCAGCTTGGGTGACTCTGGAAACACCATATATTTT
-	TRBV4-1	TRBJ1-2	-	CASSQKGSRSKANYGYTF	TGCGCCAGCAGCCAGAAAGGTTCCAGGTCTAAAGCTAACTATGGCTACACCTTC
-	TRBV6-2/TRBV6-3	TRBJ2-7	-	CASSYFSSYEQYF	TGTGCCAGCAGTTACTTCAGCTCCTACGAGCAGTACTTC
-	TRBV18	TRBJ1-5	-	CASSPPGGNQPQHF	TGTGCCAGCTCACCACCAGGGGGCAATCAGCCCCAGCATTTT
-	TRBV21-1	TRBJ2-5	-	CASSIRDEGETQYF	TGTGCCAGCAGCATTAGGGATGAGGGCGAGACCCAGTACTTC
-	TRBV19	TRBJ2-1	once	CASSIRGVGGFDNEQFF	TGTGCCAGTAGTATTCGGGGTGTTGGGGGGTTTGACAATGAGCAGTTCTTC
-	TRBV28	TRBJ2-6	once	CASSWGGVLRGANVLTF	TGTGCCAGCAGTTGGGGTGGAGTCCTTCGGGGGGCCAACGTCCTGACTTTC
-	TRBV28	TRBJ1-1	few	CASSSPSDSMNTEAFF	TGTGCCAGCAGCTCACCCAGCGACAGTATGAACACTGAAGCTTTCTTT
-	TRBV12-3/TRBV12-4	TRBJ1-1	-	CASSPGARTEAFF	TGTGCCAGCAGCCCCGGGGCGCGCACTGAAGCTTTCTTT
TRBD2	TRBV5-1	TRBJ2-5	-	CASSPPGLAGGGQETQYF	TGCGCCAGCAGCCCCCCTGGACTAGCGGGGGGGGGCCAAGAGACCCAGTACTTC
TRBD1	TRBV15	TRBJ1-2	-	CATSRHGQGVSHGYTF	TGTGCCACCAGCAGACACGGACAGGGAGTTTCTCATGGCTACACCTTC
-	TRBV7-2	TRBJ1-5	-	CASSSPGNTVAYSNQPQHF	TGTGCCAGCAGCAGCCCCGGGAATACGGTCGCCTATAGCAATCAGCCCCAGCATTTT
-	TRBV6-5	TRBJ1-2	-	CASSYSAKGTGYTF	TGTGCCAGCAGTTACTCGGCCAAGGGAACAGGCTACACCTTC
-	TRBV28	TRBJ1-4	-	CASSSTGAIMEKLFF	TGTGCCAGCAGCTCGACGGGGGCCATAATGGAAAAACTGTTTTTT
-	TRBV4-1	TRBJ2-1	few	CASSQGARLHATVEQFF	TGCGCCAGCAGCCAAGGGGCCCGACTACATGCCACAGTAGAGCAGTTCTTC